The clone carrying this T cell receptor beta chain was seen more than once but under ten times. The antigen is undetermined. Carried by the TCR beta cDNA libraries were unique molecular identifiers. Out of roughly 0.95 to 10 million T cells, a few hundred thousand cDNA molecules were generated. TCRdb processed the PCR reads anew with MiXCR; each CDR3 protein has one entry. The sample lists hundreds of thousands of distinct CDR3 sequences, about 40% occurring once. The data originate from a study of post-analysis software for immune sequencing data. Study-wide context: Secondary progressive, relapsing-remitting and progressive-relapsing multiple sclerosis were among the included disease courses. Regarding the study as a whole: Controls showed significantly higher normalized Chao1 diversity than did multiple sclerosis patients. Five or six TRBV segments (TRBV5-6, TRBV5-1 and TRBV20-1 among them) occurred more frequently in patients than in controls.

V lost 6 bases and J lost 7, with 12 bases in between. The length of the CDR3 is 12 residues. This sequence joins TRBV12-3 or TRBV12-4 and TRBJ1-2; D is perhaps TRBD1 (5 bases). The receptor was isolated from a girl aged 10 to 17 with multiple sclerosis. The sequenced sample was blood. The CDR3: CASRQDVSGYTF. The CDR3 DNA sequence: TGTGCCAGCAGACAGGATGTGAGTGGCTACACCTTC.